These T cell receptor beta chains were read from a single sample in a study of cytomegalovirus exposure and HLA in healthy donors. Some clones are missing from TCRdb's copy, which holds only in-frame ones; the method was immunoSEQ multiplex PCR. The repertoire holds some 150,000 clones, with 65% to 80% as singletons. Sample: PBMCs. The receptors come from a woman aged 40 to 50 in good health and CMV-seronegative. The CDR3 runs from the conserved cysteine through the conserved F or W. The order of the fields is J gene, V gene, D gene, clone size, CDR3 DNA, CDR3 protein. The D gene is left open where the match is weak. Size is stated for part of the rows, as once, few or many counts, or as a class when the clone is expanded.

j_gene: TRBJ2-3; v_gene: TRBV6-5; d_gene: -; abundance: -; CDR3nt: TGTGCCAGCAGTTACTCGACGGCGGCGGATACGCAGTATTTT; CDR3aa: CASSYSTAADTQYF
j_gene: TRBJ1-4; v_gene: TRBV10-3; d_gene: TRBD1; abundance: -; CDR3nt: TGTGCCGGACAGGACGGGTTACAGGGGGAGGGGGCAACTAATGAAAAACTGTTTTTT; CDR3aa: CAGQDGLQGEGATNEKLFF
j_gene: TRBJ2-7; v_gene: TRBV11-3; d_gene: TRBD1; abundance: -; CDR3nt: TGTGCCAGCAGCTTAGGTATAGGTGACAGGGCCGACGAGCAGTACTTC; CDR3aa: CASSLGIGDRADEQYF
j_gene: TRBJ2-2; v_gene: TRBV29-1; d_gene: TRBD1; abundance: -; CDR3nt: TGCAGCGCCTGGGACAGGGCGGGGCTGTTTTTT; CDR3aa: CSAWDRAGLFF
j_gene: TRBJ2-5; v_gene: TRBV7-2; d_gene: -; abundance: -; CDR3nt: TGTGCCAGCAGCTTAGATTTATACTCAGAGACCCAGTACTTC; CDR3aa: CASSLDLYSETQYF
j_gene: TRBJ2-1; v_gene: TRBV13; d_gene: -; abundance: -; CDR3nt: TGTGCCAGCAGCTCTACTTACAATGAGCAGTTCTTC; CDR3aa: CASSSTYNEQFF
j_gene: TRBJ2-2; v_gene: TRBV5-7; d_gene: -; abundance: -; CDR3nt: TGTGCCAGCAGCTCGGACAGATTCACCGGGGAGCTGTTTTTT; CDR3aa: CASSSDRFTGELFF
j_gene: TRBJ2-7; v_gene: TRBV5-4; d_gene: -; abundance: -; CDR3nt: TGTGCCAGCAGCCCGACAGAGTCCTCCTACGAGCAGTACTTC; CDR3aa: CASSPTESSYEQYF
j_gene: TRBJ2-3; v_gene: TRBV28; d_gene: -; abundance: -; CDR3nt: TGTGCCAGCAGCCCCACAGGTCGACTGCAGTATTTT; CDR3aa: CASSPTGRLQYF
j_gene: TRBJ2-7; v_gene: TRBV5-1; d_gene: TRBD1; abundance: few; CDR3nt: TGCGCCAGCAGCTCGGGGACAGGGATGGGCGAGCAGTACTTC; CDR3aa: CASSSGTGMGEQYF
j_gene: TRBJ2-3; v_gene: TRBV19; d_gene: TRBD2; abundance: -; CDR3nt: TGTGCCAGTAGTGGGGGGGGCACAGATACGCAGTATTTT; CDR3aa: CASSGGGTDTQYF
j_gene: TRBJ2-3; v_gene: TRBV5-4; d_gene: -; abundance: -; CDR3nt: TGTGCCAGCACCCCCGGTCCGGGGGAAACAGATACGCAGTATTTT; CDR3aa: CASTPGPGETDTQYF
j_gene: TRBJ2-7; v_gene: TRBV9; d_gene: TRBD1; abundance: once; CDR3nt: TGTGCCAGCAGCGTCGGGACAGGGAGACCCTACGAGCAGTACTTC; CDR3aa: CASSVGTGRPYEQYF
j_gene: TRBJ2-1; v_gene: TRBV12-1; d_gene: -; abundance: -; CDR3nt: TGTGCCAGCAGCTCTACAGCGGGGGGCTCCTACAATGAGCAGTTCTTC; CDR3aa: CASSSTAGGSYNEQFF